These T cell receptor beta chains were read from a single sample in a study of blood T cells in healthy people across ages. One entry per CDR3 protein results from TCRdb running MiXCR on the 5' RACE reads. The sample contains 600,000 to 1,000,000 distinct CDR3 sequences, roughly 64% of which appear only once. The specimen sequenced was blood. These receptors were taken from a young man in good health. Each CDR3 is given with its conserved first and last residue.

>TRBV11-2|TRBJ2-2
CASSLLRGRLGRELFF
>TRBV7-2|TRBJ1-2
CASSSRETGWNGYTF
>TRBV7-6|TRBJ1-4
CASSLEPVPYEKLFF
>TRBV6-5|TRBJ1-2
CASSPMDGHNYGYTF
>TRBV6-1|TRBJ1-2
CASSESWTAEDYGYTF
>TRBV12-3/TRBV12-4|TRBJ1-2
CASSHRELGGYTF
>TRBV27|TRBJ2-7
CASRQGGRYEQYF
>TRBV7-8|TRBJ2-1
CASSLRPNPYNEQFF
>TRBV18|TRBJ2-1
CASSPFPPEQFF
>TRBV27|TRBJ2-1
CASKSENEQFF
>TRBV7-2|-
CASSSLGERGYNEQYF
>TRBV7-9|TRBJ2-7
CASSPRAPPYEQYF
>TRBV9|TRBJ2-3
CASSVGTGTGGDTQYF